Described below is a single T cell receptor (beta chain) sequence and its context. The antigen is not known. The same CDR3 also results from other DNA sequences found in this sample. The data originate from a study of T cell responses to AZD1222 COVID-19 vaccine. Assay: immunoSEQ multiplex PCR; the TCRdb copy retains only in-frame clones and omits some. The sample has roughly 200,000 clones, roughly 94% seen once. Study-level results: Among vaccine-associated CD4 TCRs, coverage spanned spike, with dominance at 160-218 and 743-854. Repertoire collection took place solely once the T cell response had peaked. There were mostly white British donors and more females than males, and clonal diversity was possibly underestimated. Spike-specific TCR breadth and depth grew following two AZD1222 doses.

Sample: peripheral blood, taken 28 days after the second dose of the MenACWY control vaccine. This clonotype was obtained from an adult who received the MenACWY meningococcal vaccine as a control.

The DNA of the CDR3 is TGTGCCAGCAGCTTGGGGACTAGCGGCAATGAGCAGTTCTTC. This sequence encodes CASSLGTSGNEQFF. This chain joins TRBV7-8 and TRBJ2-1; 11 positions match TRBD2. The CDR3 runs 14 residues. Trimming took 3 bases from V and 6 from J; bases not matched to a gene: 1. The germline V gene has CDR1 SGHVS and CDR2 FQNEAQ.